Sequencing of this T cell receptor beta chain was carried out in a study of T cell changes during pregnancy in multiple sclerosis. This CDR3 spans 15 amino acids. Germline CDR1 is SGHAT and CDR2 is FQNNGV. V dropped 6 bases and J dropped 2 bases, with 15 bases sitting between them. Sequenced by immunoSEQ multiplex PCR; TCRdb stores in-frame clones only, minus some. The sample records over 55,000 clones, over 80% being singletons. This receptor was taken from a female donor in good health, enrolled as a control in a pregnancy study. The sequences come from CD8+ T cells from peripheral blood mononuclear cells, collected in the third trimester of pregnancy. The J gene is TRBJ2-3, the V gene TRBV11-2, with D perhaps TRBD2 (6 bases). As DNA, the CDR3 is TGTGCCAGCAGACCACTAGCCTATGACACAGATACGCAGTATTTT. Protein product: CASRPLAYDTDTQYF.